This is a list of T cell receptor beta chains from one sample in a study of T cells in Graves' hyperthyroidism and ophthalmopathy. One entry per CDR3 protein results from TCRdb running MiXCR on the multiplex PCR reads. The sample includes about 580,000 distinct CDR3 sequences, around 14% of them seen just once. The sample was blood. Receptors were obtained from a woman aged 30 to 39 with Graves' hyperthyroidism that later progressed to Graves' ophthalmopathy. CDR3s include the opening cysteine and the closing phenylalanine or tryptophan. D genes are given only for firm matches. Clone size appears in some rows only: once, few, many, or a class for an expanded clone.

J	D	V	size	DNA	CDR3
TRBJ1-5	-	TRBV7-2	many	TGTGCCAGCAGCCTGGGACGGGTCAATCAGCCCCAGCATTTT	CASSLGRVNQPQHF
TRBJ2-7	-	TRBV9	many	TGTGCCAGCAGCGTAAAGGGGGGCGGGGACGAGCAGTACTTC	CASSVKGGGDEQYF
TRBJ1-6	-	TRBV12-3/TRBV12-4	many	TGTGCCAGCAGTATTGTCGCTATTCTCTCCTATAATTCACCCCTCCACTTT	CASSIVAILSYNSPLHF
TRBJ1-1	-	TRBV29-1	few	TGCAGCGTTGGGAATGAAGCTTTCTTT	CSVGNEAFF
TRBJ2-1	TRBD1	TRBV2	-	TGTGCCAGCAGGAATGACAGGGGGTCCTACAATGAGCAGTTCTTC	CASRNDRGSYNEQFF
TRBJ2-7	TRBD2	TRBV2	many	TGTGCCAGCAGTGTCGGGGGAGGGCCTTCCTACGAGCAGTACTTC	CASSVGGGPSYEQYF
TRBJ2-7	-	TRBV27	many	TGTGCCAGCAGTTTATCGGGGCAGATCTACGAGCAGTACTTC	CASSLSGQIYEQYF
TRBJ2-7	-	TRBV6-2/TRBV6-3	many	TGTGCCAGCAGTTACATGAGGGGACGCGAGCAGTACTTC	CASSYMRGREQYF
TRBJ1-6	-	TRBV7-9	many	TGTGCCAGCAGCCGGATGTCAGGGGAAAATTCACCCCTCCACTTT	CASSRMSGENSPLHF
TRBJ1-3	-	TRBV6-1	many	TGTGCCAGCAGTGAAGCGGGGGCTGGAAACACCATATATTTT	CASSEAGAGNTIYF
TRBJ2-4	-	TRBV5-1	few	TGCGCCAGCAGCTTGGCAGGGGAGGACATTCAGTACTTC	CASSLAGEDIQYF
TRBJ2-7	-	TRBV20-1	many	TGCAGTGCCGATAAGGGGAGCTCCTACGAGCAGTACTTC	CSADKGSSYEQYF
TRBJ2-7	TRBD2	TRBV12-3/TRBV12-4	many	TGTGCCAGCAGTTCTACTAGCGGAAGGACCTACGAGCAGTACTTC	CASSSTSGRTYEQYF
TRBJ2-3	-	TRBV6-1	many	TGTGCCAGCATGAGACAGGGCACAGATACGCAGTATTTT	CASMRQGTDTQYF
TRBJ1-3	-	TRBV30	many	TGTGCCTGGAGTCTCTCTGGAAACACCATATATTTT	CAWSLSGNTIYF
TRBJ2-3	TRBD1	TRBV10-3	many	TGTGCCATCAGTCGTACAGGGGGCCGAGGGGGTACGCAGTATTTT	CAISRTGGRGGTQYF
TRBJ1-2	-	TRBV5-1	many	TGCGCCAGCAGCTTGTCCCAGGGGACTGGCTACACCTTC	CASSLSQGTGYTF
TRBJ2-3	-	TRBV11-2	many	TGTGCCAGCAGCTTCGACAGTACCACAGATACGCAGTATTTT	CASSFDSTTDTQYF
TRBJ2-1	-	TRBV20-1	many	TGCAGTGTGGGGTCTCCAACCTACAATGAGCAGTTCTTC	CSVGSPTYNEQFF
TRBJ1-4	TRBD1	TRBV19	few	TGTGCCAGTACGGGGGCCTCGACAGGGAATGAAAAACTGTTTTTT	CASTGASTGNEKLFF
TRBJ2-1	-	TRBV7-9	-	TGTGCCAGCAGCCCTCGCGGGACAGACTACAATGAGCAGTCCTTC	CASSPRGTDYNEQSF
TRBJ2-7	TRBD2	TRBV20-1	few	TGCAGTGCTAGATCGGGGGGACTAGCGGGTTTGGTCCACGAGCAGTACTTC	CSARSGGLAGLVHEQYF
TRBJ2-1	-	TRBV28	few	TGTGCCAGCACCACCCCCCCCGGGGGCGGCAATGAGCAGTTCTTC	CASTTPPGGGNEQFF
TRBJ2-3	-	TRBV12-5	many	TGTGCTAGTGGTTTAGGGTTTCCAACTAGCACAGATACGCAGTATTTT	CASGLGFPTSTDTQYF
TRBJ2-1	TRBD1	TRBV14	many	TGTGCCAGCAGCCGGGGTCCCGAAGGGGGCCATGAGCAGTTCTTC	CASSRGPEGGHEQFF
TRBJ1-3	-	TRBV19	-	TGTGCCACCGGAACGGGGGTTGGAAACACCATATATTTT	CATGTGVGNTIYF
TRBJ1-5	-	TRBV12-3/TRBV12-4	many	TGTGCCAGCAGTTCCCAAGGCGGTAGTTATCAGCCCCAGCATTTT	CASSSQGGSYQPQHF
TRBJ2-2	-	TRBV3-1	few	TGTGCGTGCTCGAACACCGGGGAGCTGTTTTTT	CACSNTGELFF
TRBJ2-2	-	TRBV24-1	many	TGTGCCACCAGTGATTCCGGGCATTACACCGGGGAGCTGTTTTTT	CATSDSGHYTGELFF
TRBJ1-2	-	TRBV29-1	few	TGCAGCGTTAATGAGACCCCCCGAGGGGGCTACACCTTC	CSVNETPRGGYTF